This paragraph reports one T cell receptor (beta chain). Its target is unknown. Terminally differentiated effector memory CD45RA+ cells were excluded by CCR7 positive selection of CD45RO-negative cells. Several immunoSEQ 96-well plates shared each subset's DNA, each plate a replicate. Only in-frame clones appear in the TCRdb table, and some are missing; sequencing was by immunoSEQ multiplex PCR. The table has 2 million or so clones, about 94% seen once. The data derive from a study of shared clonotypes between healthy human individuals. Overall study findings and caveats: In having few donors, the study represented limited genetic and exposure-history diversity. Between four donors, naive CD4 clonotypes were shared at a level of about 5%.

Trimming cost V 5 bases and J 1 base; bases outside gene matches: 4. The length of the CDR3 is 15 residues. CDR1 and CDR2 from the germline V gene are SEHNR and FQNEAQ (reference sequence). This clonotype was sampled from a man aged 18 to 29 in good health. The sequencing sample was made of naive CD8+ T cells sorted from blood. The rearrangement joins TRBV7-9 to TRBJ2-1; 8 positions match TRBD2. CDR3 amino acids: CASSPGGGSYNEQFF. The CDR3 DNA sequence: TGTGCCAGCAGCCCGGGAGGGGGATCCTACAATGAGCAGTTCTTC.